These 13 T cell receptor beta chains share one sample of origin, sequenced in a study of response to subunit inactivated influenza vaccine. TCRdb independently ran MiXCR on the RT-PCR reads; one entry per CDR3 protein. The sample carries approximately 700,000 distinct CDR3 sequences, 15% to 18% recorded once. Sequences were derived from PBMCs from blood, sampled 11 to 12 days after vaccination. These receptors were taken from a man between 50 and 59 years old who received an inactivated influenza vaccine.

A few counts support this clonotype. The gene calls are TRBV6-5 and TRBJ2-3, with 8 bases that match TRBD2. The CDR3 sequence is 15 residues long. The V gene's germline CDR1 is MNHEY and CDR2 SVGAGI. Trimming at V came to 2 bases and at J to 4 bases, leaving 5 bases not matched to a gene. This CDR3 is CASSYGLARADTQYF. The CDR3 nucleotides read TGTGCCAGCAGTTACGGACTAGCCCGCGCAGATACGCAGTATTTT.

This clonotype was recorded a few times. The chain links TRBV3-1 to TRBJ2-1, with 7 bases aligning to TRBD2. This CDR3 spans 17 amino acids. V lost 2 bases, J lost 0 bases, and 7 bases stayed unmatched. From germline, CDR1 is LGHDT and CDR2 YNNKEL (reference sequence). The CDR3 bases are TGTGCCAGCAGCCAACTCGCCGGGACTAACTCCTACAATGAGCAGTTCTTC. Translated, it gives CASSQLAGTNSYNEQFF.

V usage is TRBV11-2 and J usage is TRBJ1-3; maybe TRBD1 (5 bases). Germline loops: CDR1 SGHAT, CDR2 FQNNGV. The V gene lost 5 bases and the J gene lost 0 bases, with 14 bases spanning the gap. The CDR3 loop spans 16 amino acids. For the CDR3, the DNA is TGTGCCAGCAGCGCGGGACGCGCCCGCTCTGGAAACACCATATATTTT. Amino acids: CASSAGRARSGNTIYF.

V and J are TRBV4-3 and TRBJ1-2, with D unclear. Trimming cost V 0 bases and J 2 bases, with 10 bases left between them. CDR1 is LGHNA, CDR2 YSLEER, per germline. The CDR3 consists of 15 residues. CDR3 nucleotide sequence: TGCGCCAGCAGCCAAGAACCGTTACAGAACTATGGCTACACCTTC. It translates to CASSQEPLQNYGYTF.

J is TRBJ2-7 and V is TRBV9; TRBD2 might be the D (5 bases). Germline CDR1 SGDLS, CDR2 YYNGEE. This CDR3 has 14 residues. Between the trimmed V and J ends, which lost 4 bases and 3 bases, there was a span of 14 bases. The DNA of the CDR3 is TGTGCCAGCAGCCCCCACGAGGGTAACTACGAGCAGTACTTC. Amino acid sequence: CASSPHEGNYEQYF.

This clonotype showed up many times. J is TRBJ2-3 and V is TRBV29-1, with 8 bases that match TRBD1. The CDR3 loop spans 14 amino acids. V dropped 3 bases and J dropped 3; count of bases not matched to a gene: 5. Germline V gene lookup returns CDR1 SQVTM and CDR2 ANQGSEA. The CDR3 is CSVEAGGRTDTQYF. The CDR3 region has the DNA TGCAGCGTTGAGGCAGGGGGCAGAACAGATACGCAGTATTTT.

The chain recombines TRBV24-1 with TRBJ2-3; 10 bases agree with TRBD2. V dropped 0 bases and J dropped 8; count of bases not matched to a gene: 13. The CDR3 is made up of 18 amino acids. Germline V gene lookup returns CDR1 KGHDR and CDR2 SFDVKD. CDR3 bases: TGTGCCACCAGTGATTTGAACGAAGCGGGAGGGCCGGTAGGTACGCAGTATTTT. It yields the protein CATSDLNEAGGPVGTQYF.

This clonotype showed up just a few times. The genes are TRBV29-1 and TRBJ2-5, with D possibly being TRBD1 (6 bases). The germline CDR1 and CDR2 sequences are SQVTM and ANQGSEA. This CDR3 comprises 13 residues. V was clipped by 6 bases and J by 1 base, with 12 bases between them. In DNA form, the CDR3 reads TGCAGCGTGAAGGACAGCCCCCAAGAGACCCAGTACTTC. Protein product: CSVKDSPQETQYF.

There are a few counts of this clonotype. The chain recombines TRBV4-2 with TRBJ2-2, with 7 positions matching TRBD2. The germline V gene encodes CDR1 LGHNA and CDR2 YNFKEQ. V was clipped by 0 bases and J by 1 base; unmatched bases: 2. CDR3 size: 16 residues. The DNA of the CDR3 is TGTGCCAGCAGCCAAGAGGGCGGGGGGAACACCGGGGAGCTGTTTTTT. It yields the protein CASSQEGGGNTGELFF.

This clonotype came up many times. The CDR3 is CASSTRDANEQFF. CDR3 coding DNA: TGTGCCAGTAGTACCAGGGATGCTAATGAGCAGTTCTTC. The chain joins TRBV19 to TRBJ2-1, with D maybe TRBD1 (5 bases). Between the trimmed V and J ends, which lost 4 bases and 7 bases, there was a span of 11 bases. Germline V gene sequence: CDR1 LNHDA, CDR2 SQIVND (reference sequence). The CDR3 has 13 residues.

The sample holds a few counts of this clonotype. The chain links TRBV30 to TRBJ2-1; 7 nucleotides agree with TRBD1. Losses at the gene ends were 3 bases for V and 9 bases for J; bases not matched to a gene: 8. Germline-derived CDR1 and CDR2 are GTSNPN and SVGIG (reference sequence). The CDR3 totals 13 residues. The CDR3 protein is CAWRTGTLGEQFF. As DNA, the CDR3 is TGTGCCTGGAGGACAGGGACACTTGGTGAGCAGTTCTTC.

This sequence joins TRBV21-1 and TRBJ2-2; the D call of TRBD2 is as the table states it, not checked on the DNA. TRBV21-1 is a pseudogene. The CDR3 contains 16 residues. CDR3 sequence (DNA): TGTGCCAGCAGCAAATTAGTAGGACTTTACACCGGGGAGCTGTTTTTT. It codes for CASSKLVGLYTGELFF.

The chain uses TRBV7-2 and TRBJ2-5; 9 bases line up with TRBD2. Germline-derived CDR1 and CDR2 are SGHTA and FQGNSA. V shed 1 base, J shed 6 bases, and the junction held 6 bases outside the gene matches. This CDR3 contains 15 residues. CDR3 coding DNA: TGTGCCAGCAGCTTAGAACCTAGCGGGAAACAGACCCAGTACTTC. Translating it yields CASSLEPSGKQTQYF. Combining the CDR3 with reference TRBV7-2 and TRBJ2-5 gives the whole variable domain GAGVSQSPSNKVTEKGKDVELRCDPISGHTALYWYRQSLGQGLEFLIYFQGNSAPDKSGLPSDRFSAERTGGSVSTLTIQRTQQEDSAVYLCASSLEPSGKQTQYFGPGTRLLVL.